This TCR beta chain comes out of a study of radiation and T cells in renal cell carcinoma. This clone was observed a handful of times. Antigen unknown. Germline assignment: CDR1 MNHEY and CDR2 SVGAGI. The CDR3 totals 13 residues. V gave up 3 bases and J gave up 3 bases, with 8 bases separating them. Time point given: blood 4 weeks post-SBRT, at nephrectomy. Treatment noted: 15 Gy SBRT to primary tumor, nephrectomy 4 weeks later. Nephrectomy followed 15 Gy stereotactic body radiation by 4 weeks. Clear cell pathology was present in this patient's renal cell carcinoma. Generated by immunoSEQ multiplex PCR, the TCRdb table keeps only in-frame clones and is missing some. This sample has around 74,000 clones, with over 65% found just once. Broader study findings: From baseline, blood top tumor clonotypes peaked at 2 weeks post-radiation.

This chain links TRBV6-5 with TRBJ1-1, with a tentative D call TRBD1 (6 bases). The sequencing used blood, collected from a patient whose treatment included radiotherapy and nephrectomy. The clonotype comes from a woman aged 55-70 years with renal cell carcinoma. CDR3 sequence reads: CASSYGGHTEAFF. CDR3 sequence (DNA): TGTGCCAGCAGTTATGGGGGCCACACTGAAGCTTTCTTT.